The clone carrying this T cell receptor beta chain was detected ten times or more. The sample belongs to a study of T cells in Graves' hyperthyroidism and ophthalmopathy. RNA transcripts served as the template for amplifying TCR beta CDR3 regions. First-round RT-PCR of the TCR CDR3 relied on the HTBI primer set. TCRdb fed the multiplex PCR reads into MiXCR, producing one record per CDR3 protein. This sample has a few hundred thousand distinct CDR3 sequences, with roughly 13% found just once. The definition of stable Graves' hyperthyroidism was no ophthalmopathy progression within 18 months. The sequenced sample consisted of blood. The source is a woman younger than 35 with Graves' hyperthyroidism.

The CDR3 DNA is TGTGCCAGCGAAGCAGGCCATCAGCCCCAGCATTTT. It specifies CASEAGHQPQHF. The chain uses TRBV6-1 and TRBJ1-5; D uncertain. V shed 8 bases and J shed 5 bases, with 10 bases lying between them. The CDR3 loop spans 12 amino acids. Per the germline V gene, CDR1 is MNHNS and CDR2 is SASEGT.